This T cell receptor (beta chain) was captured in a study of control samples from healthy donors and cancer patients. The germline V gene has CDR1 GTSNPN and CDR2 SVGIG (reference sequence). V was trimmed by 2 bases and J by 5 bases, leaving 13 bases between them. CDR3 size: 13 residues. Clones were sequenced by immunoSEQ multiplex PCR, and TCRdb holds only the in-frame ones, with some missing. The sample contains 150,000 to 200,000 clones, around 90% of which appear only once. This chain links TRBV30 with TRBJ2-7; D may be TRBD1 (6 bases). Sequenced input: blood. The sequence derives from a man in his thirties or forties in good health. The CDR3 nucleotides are TGTGCCTGGAGTTTAGGGGGATGGAACGAGCAGTACTTC. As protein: CAWSLGGWNEQYF.